The TCR beta chain under discussion was sequenced for a study of blood T cell repertoires in COVID-19 (dated by TCRdb to about 2020). Some background on the complete study: Collaborator samples came from the United States, Italy and Spain and covered acute and convalescent phases of COVID-19. Where HLA class I and class II types were available, the types were taken from metadata supplied by the sample provider, not from assay-based typing. The prospective study material was composed of cDNA or gDNA derived from T cells, B-cell-depleted T cells, or PBMCs. Samples came from the ongoing ImmuneRACE study (first 160 participants) plus 1,254 subjects from 6 global collaborators. The dataset comprised deeply sampled blood TCRbeta repertoires from subjects exposed to, actively infected with, or recovered from COVID-19. A de-identified subject ID, COVID-19 status, age in years and sex were almost always included in the sample metadata. The repertoires were made available in a free public database intended to serve as a resource for research on the immune response to SARS-CoV-2. What the study reported, not specific to this receptor: Clinical and demographic metadata were provided uncurated, with the amount varying by source and participant.

Per the germline V gene, SNHLY is the CDR1 and FYNNEI is the CDR2. The CDR3 measures 14 amino acids from cysteine to phenylalanine. Only the CDR3 region is kept as DNA, spanning 42 bases read in frame from base 1. V ends up 5 bases short and J 6 bases short, with an unmatched junction base count of 9. Of note for this clone: What this receptor recognizes is not known. Base-call qualities are not available, and no considerably larger clone is one nucleotide away.

TCRbeta CDR3 regions were amplified from genomic DNA by means of the immunoSEQ Assay, a bias-controlled multiplex PCR. Regarding the original processing steps: Within the assay, amplification of reference gene primers was used to estimate how many nucleated cells each sample contained. To quantify the absolute abundance of each unique TCRbeta CDR3 rearrangement, sequence reads were collapsed and filtered. Productive Simpson clonality was computed per sample as the square root of Simpson's diversity index over productive rearrangements. What TCRdb holds here is the immuneACCESS table cut down to in-frame rearrangements. Part of the clones is not present; checked against another copy, under half of the missing clones reflect an unresolved V gene, and the others are unexplained. D and trimming come from the DNA, and the V and J calls and clone size come from that table. The sample table lists about 370,000 clones, 89% of them with a count of one. The top ten hold around 2.8% of the sample.

At one collaborating source in Seattle, patients were enrolled during active infection and were followed longitudinally through the course of disease. Whole blood was collected in K2EDTA tubes by collaborating institutions according to the institutions' own protocols. For TCRbeta analysis, collaborator samples were shipped as frozen whole blood, as isolated PBMCs, or as DNA extracted from either sample type. The rearrangement combines TRBV2 with TRBJ1-2; 7 of the junction bases match TRBD1. The origin of this receptor is a woman aged 25 to 45 with COVID-19, enrolled during active disease. The specimen was peripheral blood. This receptor carries the CDR3 CASSLDRDSHGYTF. The sequence in DNA is TGTGCCAGCAGTCTAGACCGGGACAGTCATGGCTACACCTTC. With the rest looked up from the reference TRBV2 and TRBJ1-2 genes rather than sequenced, the full variable domain is EPEVTQTPSHQVTQMGQEVILRCVPISNHLYFYWYRQILGQKVEFLVSFYNNEISEKSEIFDDQFSVERPDGSNFTLKIRSTKLEDSAMYFCASSLDRDSHGYTFGSGTRLTVV.